This TCR beta chain was retrieved from a study of blood T cell repertoires in COVID-19. In the study overall: Sites in the United States, Italy and Spain provided acute and convalescent COVID-19 samples. T cells, B-cell-depleted T cells, or PBMCs supplied cDNA or gDNA.

This CDR3 region has 15 residues. V dropped 2 bases and J dropped 2; count of bases not matched to a gene: 5. CDR1 and CDR2 from the germline V gene are SGHAT and FQNNGV. Assay: immunoSEQ multiplex PCR; the TCRdb copy retains only in-frame clones and omits some. The sample lists 150,000 to 200,000 clones; 70% to 90% were seen once. Sequences were obtained from peripheral blood. The chain carries TRBV11-2 and TRBJ2-7; 8 bases map to TRBD2. The TCR was taken from an older woman with COVID-19, enrolled during active disease. CDR3 region: CASSLSRGLAYEQYF. CDR3 sequence (DNA): TGTGCCAGCAGCTTAAGTCGGGGACTAGCCTACGAGCAGTACTTC.